This T cell receptor (beta chain) was profiled in a study of neoadjuvant anti-PD-1 for oral cavity cancer. Notes on the study in general: Pretreatment Treg/Th17 ratio correlated inversely with post-treatment tumor clonality. Non-responders to neoadjuvant nivolumab had significantly more clonal PBMC T cells than responders.

Profiling relied on immunoSEQ multiplex PCR, and the TCRdb table lists in-frame clones only, not all of them. The repertoire has about 68,000 clones, approximately 85% of them found once; the top ten carry 3% to 4%. Indicated time point: after neoadjuvant nivolumab, at surgical resection. Analysis of PBMCs was direct, with no culture step. With respect to this clone: What it recognizes is unknown.

This CDR3 is 14 amino acids long. The V and J ends lost 7 bases and 2 bases respectively, with 14 bases between them. Per the germline V gene, CDR1 is MDHEN and CDR2 is SYDVKM. The chain has TRBV28 and TRBJ1-1; unclear D gene. The TCR sequence derives from a person between 40 and 85 years old with oral cavity squamous cell carcinoma. This sample comprised PBMCs, obtained after nivolumab (anti-PD-1) treatment. The CDR3 protein is CASNPYLLNTEAFF. DNA for the CDR3: TGTGCCAGCAATCCTTATCTACTTAACACTGAAGCTTTCTTT.